This T cell receptor (beta chain) appears in the sequencing data of a study of blood T cell repertoires in COVID-19. The overall study: Samples came from the United States, Italy and Spain, spanning acute and convalescent COVID-19. T cells, B-cell-depleted T cells, or PBMCs provided the cDNA or gDNA that served as material.

The CDR3 contains 16 residues. V lost 3 bases and J lost 3, with 16 bases in between. The V gene's germline CDR1 is SGDLS and CDR2 YYNGEE. The method was immunoSEQ multiplex PCR; TCRdb's version includes in-frame clones alone and lacks a portion of them. The sample contains more than 300,000 clones, 85% to 90% of which appear only once. Followed over time, Seattle patients had been enrolled while infection was active. This sequence originates from a woman aged 40 to 50 with COVID-19, enrolled during active disease. The sequencing sample was made of peripheral blood. The chain recombines TRBV9 with TRBJ1-5; D might be TRBD1 (5 bases). Written as DNA, the CDR3 is TGTGCCAGCAGCGGAGGGGAGGTTTACATCAATCAGCCCCAGCATTTT. Translated: CASSGGEVYINQPQHF.